In this sample, the clone carrying this T cell receptor beta chain turned up a few times. The antigen is not known. The sample comes from a study of cytomegalovirus exposure and HLA in healthy donors. Findings and caveats of the study: Fewer than 200 TCR beta chains were listed as cytomegalovirus-associated. For presence/absence analyses, sequencing depth was assumed to be roughly uniform across donors. Several top significant clusters appeared, in a later analysis, to be linked to common viral pathogens. An ancestry cluster, one associated with Asian ancestry, reportedly showed fewer N-insertions than the approximately 670-donor mean in a later analysis.

Vbeta (60) and Jbeta (13) primers were used in the PCR. Assay used: immunoSEQ multiplex PCR; TCRdb lists only in-frame clones, some missing. This table has 90,000 to 110,000 clones, around 75% appearing once. The CDR3 runs 15 residues. The V gene's germline CDR1 is SGHRS and CDR2 YFSETQ. The J segment lost 7 bases and the V segment lost 4 bases, leaving 10 bases of the junction unmatched. This TCR was sampled from a man younger than 45 in good health and CMV-seropositive. Source material: PBMCs. The chain has TRBV5-1 and TRBJ2-2, with TRBD2 identical over 7 bases. The chain's CDR3 is CASSVDLGGNGELFF. The CDR3 DNA sequence: TGCGCCAGCAGCGTGGACCTCGGGGGGAACGGGGAGCTGTTTTTT.